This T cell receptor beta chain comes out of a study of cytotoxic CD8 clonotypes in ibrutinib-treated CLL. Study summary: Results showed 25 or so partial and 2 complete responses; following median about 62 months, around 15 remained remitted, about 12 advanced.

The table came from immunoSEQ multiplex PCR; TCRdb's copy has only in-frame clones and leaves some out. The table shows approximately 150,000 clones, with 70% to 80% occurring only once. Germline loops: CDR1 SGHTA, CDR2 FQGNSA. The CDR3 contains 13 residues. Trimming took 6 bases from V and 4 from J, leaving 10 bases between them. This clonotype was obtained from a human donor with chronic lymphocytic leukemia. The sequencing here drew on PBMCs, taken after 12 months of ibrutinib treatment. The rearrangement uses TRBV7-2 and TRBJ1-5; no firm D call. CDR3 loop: CASSGQRNQPQHF. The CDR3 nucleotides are TGTGCCAGCAGTGGTCAGAGAAATCAGCCCCAGCATTTT.